This T cell receptor beta chain derives from a study of tumor and adjacent non-tumor tissue in lung cancer (dated by TCRdb to 2016 to 2018). Regarding the complete study: By cancer type, the cohort comprised eleven to twelve adenocarcinoma patients, 2 squamous cell carcinoma patients and 1 small cell lung cancer patient. Using bulk TCRbeta repertoires from approximately 15 lung cancer patients, the study set lung tumor tissue side by side with matched distant non-tumor lung tissue. TCRbeta CDR3 sequencing was performed on a few dozen paired specimens, with one tumor sample and one normal lung sample collected per patient. Ages among the 15 or so patients ranged from roughly 31 to 76 years, there were 10 men and 5 women, and disease was at TNM stage I to III. A total of approximately 120,000,000 productive TCRbeta reads were generated by sequencing, corresponding to an average of about 4.17 million reads per sample.

The germline ends are 14 bases apart after V is trimmed by 6 bases and J by 5 bases. The CDR3 covers 14 residues, taking in both the cysteine and the phenylalanine. The kept DNA is CDR3 alone, 42 bases in frame from the first base. CDR1 and CDR2 are drawn from the germline V gene (reference sequence): MNHNY, SVGAGI. On the study overall, not on this receptor specifically: Because peripheral blood was not sequenced, the blood TCRbeta repertoires of the lung cancer patients in the study went unexamined. A significantly larger cumulative share of the repertoire was made up by the top 100 clones in normal lung than in tumor tissue. The methods do not name the sequencing platform or mention unique molecular identifiers. TCR diversity was significantly higher in younger patients, and greater tumor TCR diversity was associated with shorter overall survival and shorter disease-free survival. Tumor tissue showed significantly higher TCR diversity (inverse Simpson) than normal lung tissue, at about 400 vs 150 (P = 0.0075, Mann-Whitney U test). With only 15 patients in the cohort, the authors noted that larger samples and more detailed clinical data are needed.

Libraries were prepared through multiplex PCR. Sequencing took place on an Illumina HiSeq 2500. TCRbeta libraries were constructed through three rounds of nested PCR with primers (Table S4) according to protocols adapted from ARM-PCR. PCR products of 200-500 bp were gel-excised and purified with the QIAquick gel extraction kit before sequencing. The authors processed their data as follows. Trimmomatic was used to clean the reads, FLASH was used to merge the reads into complete CDR3 sequences, and MiTCR was used to assign the reads to V(D)J germline segments. Clonal diversity was calculated as the inverse Simpson's index using VDJtools. A read counted as productive if the sequence was in-frame and lacked a premature stop codon. TCRdb trimmed the raw reads at Q25, called clones with MiXCR and kept productive beta chains. Entries are consolidated by CDR3 protein sequence, retaining the most common genes and DNA. TCRdb, not the original authors, processed these V and J calls. Here the sample has roughly 150,000 distinct CDR3 sequences; around 65% occur a single time. 18% of the sample comes from the top ten.

RNA was isolated from bulk, unsorted tissue, and RNA quality was assessed with a NanoDrop ND-1000 and an Agilent 2100. Newly diagnosed lung cancer patients without prior chemotherapy who had been admitted for thoracic surgery in China between August and November 2014 were enrolled as donors. Patients with previous radiotherapy or chemotherapy, or with another concurrent cancer, were excluded from the study. Surgical tissue pieces of about 1-2.1 cm3 were preserved in RNAlater solution and were kept at -80 degrees C until use. There are many counts of this clonotype. Its antigen specificity is not known. Per-base qualities were not stored, and no clone one base away is much larger.

This receptor was identified in a man aged 60 to 75 with small cell lung cancer. Recombination connected TRBV6-6 to TRBJ2-1, with the D gene too uncertain to name. The sequencing input was lung tumor tissue. The nucleotide sequence is TGTGCCAGCAGACAGACCCACACCCACAATGAGCAGTTCTTC. The translation is CASRQTHTHNEQFF.